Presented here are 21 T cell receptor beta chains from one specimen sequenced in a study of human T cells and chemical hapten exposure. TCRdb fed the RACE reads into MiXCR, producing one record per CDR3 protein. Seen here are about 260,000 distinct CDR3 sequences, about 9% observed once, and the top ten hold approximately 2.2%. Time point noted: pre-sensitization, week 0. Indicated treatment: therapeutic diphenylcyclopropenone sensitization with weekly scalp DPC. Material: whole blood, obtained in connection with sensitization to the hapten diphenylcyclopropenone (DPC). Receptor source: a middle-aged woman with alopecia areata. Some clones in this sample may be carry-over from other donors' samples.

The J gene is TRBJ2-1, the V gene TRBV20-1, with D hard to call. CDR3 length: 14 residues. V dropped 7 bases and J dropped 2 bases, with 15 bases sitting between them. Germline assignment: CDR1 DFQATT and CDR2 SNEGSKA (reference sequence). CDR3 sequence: CSVPPPSTYNEQFF. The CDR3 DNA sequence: TGCAGTGTTCCGCCGCCTAGTACCTACAATGAGCAGTTCTTC.

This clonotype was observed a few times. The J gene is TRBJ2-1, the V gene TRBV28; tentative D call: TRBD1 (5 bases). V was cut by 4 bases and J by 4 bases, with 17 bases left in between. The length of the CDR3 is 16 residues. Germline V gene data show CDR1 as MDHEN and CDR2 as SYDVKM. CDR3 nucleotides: TGTGCCAGCAGTTCCCCCAGGGCGTCAGGGTACAATGAGCAGTTCTTC. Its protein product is CASSSPRASGYNEQFF.

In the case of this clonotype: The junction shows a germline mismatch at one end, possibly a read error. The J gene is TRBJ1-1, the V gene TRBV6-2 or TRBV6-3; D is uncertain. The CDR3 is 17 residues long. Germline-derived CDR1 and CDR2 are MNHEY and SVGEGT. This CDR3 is CASSYSIVWNMDTEAFF. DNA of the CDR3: TGCGCCAGCAGTTACTCGATAGTTTGGAATATGGACACTGAAGCTTTCTTT.

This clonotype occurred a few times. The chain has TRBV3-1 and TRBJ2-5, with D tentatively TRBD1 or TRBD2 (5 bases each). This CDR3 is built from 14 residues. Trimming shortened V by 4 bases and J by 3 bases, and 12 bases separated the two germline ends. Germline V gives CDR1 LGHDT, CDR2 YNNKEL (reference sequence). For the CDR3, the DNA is TGTGCCAGCAGCCCCCATGGGGGTAAAGAGACCCAGTACTTC. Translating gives CASSPHGGKETQYF.

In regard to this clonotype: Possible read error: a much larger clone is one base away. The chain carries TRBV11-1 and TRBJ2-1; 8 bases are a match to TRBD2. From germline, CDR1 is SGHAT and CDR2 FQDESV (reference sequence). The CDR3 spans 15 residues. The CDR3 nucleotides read TGTACCAGCAGCTTGGCAGCGGGAGTCCTCGGGGAGCAGTTCTTC. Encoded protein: CTSSLAAGVLGEQFF.

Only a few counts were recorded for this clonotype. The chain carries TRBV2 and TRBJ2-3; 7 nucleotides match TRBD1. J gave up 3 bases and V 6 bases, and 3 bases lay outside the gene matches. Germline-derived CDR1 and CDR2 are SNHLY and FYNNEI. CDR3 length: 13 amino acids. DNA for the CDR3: TGTGCCAGCAGGGGGACAGAGACAGATACGCAGTATTTT. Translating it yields CASRGTETDTQYF. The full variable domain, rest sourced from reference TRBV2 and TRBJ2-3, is EPEVTQTPSHQVTQMGQEVILRCVPISNHLYFYWYRQILGQKVEFLVSFYNNEISEKSEIFDDQFSVERPDGSNFTLKIRSTKLEDSAMYFCASRGTETDTQYFGPGTRLTVL.

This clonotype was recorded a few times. The CDR3, as DNA: TGCGCCAGCAGTCCCGGGACTACACAGCCCCAGTACTTC. This codes for CASSPGTTQPQYF. The chain links TRBV10-2 to TRBJ2-5; 7 nucleotides match TRBD2. Germline-derived CDR1 and CDR2 are WSHSY and SAAADI. V lost 5 bases and J lost 9; bases outside the gene matches: 9. This CDR3 contains 13 residues.

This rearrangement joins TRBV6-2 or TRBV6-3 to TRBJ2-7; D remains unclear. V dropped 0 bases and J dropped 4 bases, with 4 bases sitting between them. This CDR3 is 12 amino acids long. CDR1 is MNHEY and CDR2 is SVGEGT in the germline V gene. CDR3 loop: CASSYSVYEQYF. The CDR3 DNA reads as TGTGCCAGCAGTTACTCCGTTTACGAGCAGTACTTC.

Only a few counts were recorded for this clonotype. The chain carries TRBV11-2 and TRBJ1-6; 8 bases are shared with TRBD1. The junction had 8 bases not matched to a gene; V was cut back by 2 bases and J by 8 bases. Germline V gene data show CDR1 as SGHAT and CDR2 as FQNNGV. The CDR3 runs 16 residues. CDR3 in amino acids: CASSLIRTGIHSPLHF. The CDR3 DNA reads TGTGCCAGCAGCTTAATCCGGACAGGGATACATTCACCCCTCCACTTT.

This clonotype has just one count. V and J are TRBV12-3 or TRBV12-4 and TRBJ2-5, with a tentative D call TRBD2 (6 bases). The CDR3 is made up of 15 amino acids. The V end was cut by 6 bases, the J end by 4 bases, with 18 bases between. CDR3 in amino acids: CASRHGRLGGETQYF. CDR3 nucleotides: TGTGCCAGCAGACACGGACGGTTGGGGGGAGAGACCCAGTACTTC.

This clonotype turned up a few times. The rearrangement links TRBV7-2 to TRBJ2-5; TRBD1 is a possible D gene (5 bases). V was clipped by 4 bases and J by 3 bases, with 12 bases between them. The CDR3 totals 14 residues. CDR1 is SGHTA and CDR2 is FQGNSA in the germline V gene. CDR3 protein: CASSYMQGKETQYF. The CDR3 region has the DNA TGTGCCAGCAGCTACATGCAGGGAAAAGAGACCCAGTACTTC.

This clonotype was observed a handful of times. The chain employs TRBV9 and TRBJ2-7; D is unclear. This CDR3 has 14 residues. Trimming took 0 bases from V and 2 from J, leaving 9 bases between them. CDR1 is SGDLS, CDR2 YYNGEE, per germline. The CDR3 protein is CASSVGPGPYEQYF. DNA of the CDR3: TGTGCCAGCAGCGTAGGCCCTGGCCCCTACGAGCAGTACTTC.

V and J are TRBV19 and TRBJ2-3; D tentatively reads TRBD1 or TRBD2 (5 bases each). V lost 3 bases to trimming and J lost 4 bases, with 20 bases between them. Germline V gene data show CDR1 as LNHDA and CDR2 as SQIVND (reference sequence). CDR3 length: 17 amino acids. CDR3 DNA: TGTGCCAGTAGTATTTTCGTGGTTGGGGGAGTCCCAGATACGCAGTATTTT. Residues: CASSIFVVGGVPDTQYF.

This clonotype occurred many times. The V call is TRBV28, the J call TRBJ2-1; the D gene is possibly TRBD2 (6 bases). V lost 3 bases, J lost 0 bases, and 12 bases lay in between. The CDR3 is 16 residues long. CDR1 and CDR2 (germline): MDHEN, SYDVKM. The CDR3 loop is CASSFAGSSSYNEQFF. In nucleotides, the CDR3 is TGTGCCAGCAGTTTCGCGGGGTCTAGCTCCTACAATGAGCAGTTCTTC. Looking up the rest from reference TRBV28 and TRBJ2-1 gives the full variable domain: DVKVTQSSRYLVKRTGEKVFLECVQDMDHENMFWYRQDPGLGLRLIYFSYDVKMKEKGDIPEGYSVSREKKERFSLILESASTNQTSMYLCASSFAGSSSYNEQFFGPGTRLTVL.

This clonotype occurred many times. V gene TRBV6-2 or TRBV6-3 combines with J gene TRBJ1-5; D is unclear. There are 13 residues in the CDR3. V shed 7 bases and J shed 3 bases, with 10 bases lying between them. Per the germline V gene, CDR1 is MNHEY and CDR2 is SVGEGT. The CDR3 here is CASTHGFNQPQHF. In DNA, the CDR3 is TGTGCCAGCACCCACGGGTTCAATCAGCCCCAGCATTTT.

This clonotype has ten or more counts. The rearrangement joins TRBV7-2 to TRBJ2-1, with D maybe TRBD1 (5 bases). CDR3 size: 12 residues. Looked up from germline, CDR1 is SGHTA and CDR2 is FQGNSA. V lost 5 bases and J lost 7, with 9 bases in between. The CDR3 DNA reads TGTGCCAGCAGCCCACAGGAGAATGAGCAGTTCTTC. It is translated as CASSPQENEQFF.

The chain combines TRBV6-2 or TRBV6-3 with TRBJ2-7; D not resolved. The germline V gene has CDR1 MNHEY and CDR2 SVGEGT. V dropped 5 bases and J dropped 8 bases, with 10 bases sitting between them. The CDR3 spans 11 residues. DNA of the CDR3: TGTGCCAGCAGTCCGCTGGGGAAGCAGTACTTC. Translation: CASSPLGKQYF.

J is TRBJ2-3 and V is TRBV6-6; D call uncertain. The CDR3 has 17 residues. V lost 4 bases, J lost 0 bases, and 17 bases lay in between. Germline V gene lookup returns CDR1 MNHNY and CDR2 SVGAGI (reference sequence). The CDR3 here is CASSSYNGEASTDTQYF. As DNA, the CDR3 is TGTGCCAGCAGTTCCTACAATGGGGAAGCTAGCACAGATACGCAGTATTTT.

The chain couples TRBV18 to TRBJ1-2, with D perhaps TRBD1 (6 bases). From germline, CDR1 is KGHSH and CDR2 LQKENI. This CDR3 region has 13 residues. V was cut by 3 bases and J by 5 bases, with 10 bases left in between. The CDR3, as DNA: TGTGCCAGCTCACCCGACAGGATGTATGGCTACACCTTC. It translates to CASSPDRMYGYTF.

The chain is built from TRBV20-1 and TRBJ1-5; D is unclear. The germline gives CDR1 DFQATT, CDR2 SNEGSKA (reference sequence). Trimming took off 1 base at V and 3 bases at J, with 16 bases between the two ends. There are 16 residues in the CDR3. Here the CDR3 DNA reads TGCAGTGCTAGAGGGCCGGTGACGAGCCACAATCAGCCCCAGCATTTT. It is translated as CSARGPVTSHNQPQHF.

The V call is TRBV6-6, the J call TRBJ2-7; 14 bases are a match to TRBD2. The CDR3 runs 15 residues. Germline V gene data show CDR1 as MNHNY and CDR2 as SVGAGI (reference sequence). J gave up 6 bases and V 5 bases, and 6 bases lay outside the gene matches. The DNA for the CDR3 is TGTGCCAGCAGTGAGACTAGCGGGAGGGCCTCCGAGCAGTACTTC. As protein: CASSETSGRASEQYF.